This TCR beta chain stems from a study of beta chain features in type 1 diabetes (dated 2018 in TCRdb). Background for the entire study: Mean age, gender distribution, total cell number and subset yield were not different between patients and healthy donors. In the study, TCRB repertoires of sorted circulating CD4+ T cell subsets from recently diagnosed type 1 diabetes patients were compared with those of matched healthy donors. Naive and central memory subsets were obtained from all 30 or so donors, but regulatory and stem cell-like memory subsets were isolated from only 8 patients and roughly eight healthy donors. Across all samples, approximately 100 million sorted cells were examined, and cell number per subset correlated strongly with RNA yield. Broader findings and caveats from the paper: Naive, central memory and regulatory TCRB repertoires appeared to be more alike among patients than among healthy donors. A moderate but significant shortening of TCRB CDR3 length was observed in type 1 diabetes patients in all four CD4+ subsets. Shorter templates might be favored by PCR, yet because patient and control samples were amplified and corrected together, any such skew would affect both groups equally. Because the HLA sub-analyses included only small numbers of individuals, any influence of HLA type on TCRB rearrangement was left unresolved. At VDJ recombination sites, type 1 diabetes patients had fewer insertions and more deleted nucleotides, which implies abnormalities in thymic rearrangement. Because cDNA was sequenced instead of genomic DNA, highly expressing activated cells could be over-represented, though the groups showed no difference in activation or CD3 levels.

The High Capacity cDNA Reverse Transcription Kit was used to reverse transcribe all of the isolated RNA, meaning that expressed TCRB transcripts were what got sequenced. Naive, central memory and regulatory T cell samples underwent deep immunoSEQ sequencing, averaging around 3.9 million total reads per sample. After sorted cells were lysed in RLT buffer, RNA was extracted with DNase-treated RNeasy Micro or Mini kits, with the choice depending on cell number. Each cell subset was processed on its own to prevent cross-contamination, while patient and healthy donor samples were processed together. Using the immunoSEQ multiplex PCR, TCRB sequences were amplified from cDNA into 87-bp fragments spanning the CDR3 region. Sequencing of the amplicons was performed on the Illumina HiSeq platform. As for how the authors treated the data: Synthetic template baselines were used to correct PCR bias computationally, reads within Hamming distance 2 were collapsed, and singletons that could not be merged were discarded. Reads were aligned against IMGT to assign V, D and J genes, CDR3 length and insertions or deletions at six rearrangement sites. Within each subset, clonotype counts were normalized to the number of sorted cells before true diversity and Gini coefficients were calculated with the tcR R package. Repertoire sharing was quantified using the overlap coefficient calculated on TCRB nucleotide sequences. TCRdb carries this immuneACCESS record with in-frame sequences only. Its versions omit some clonotypes, under half of them owing to an unresolved V gene in the studies checked, with the rest unexplained. That table supplies the V and J calls and clone size; D and trimming were determined from the DNA. For this sample there are around 340,000 clones; around 8% appear just once. 0.44% of the sample is in the top ten clones.

From each donor, a single peripheral blood sample of around 0.12 L on average was drawn into heparinised tubes. A BD FACSAria II was used to sort naive, central memory, regulatory and stem cell-like memory CD4+ T cells with a panel that included CD45RO, CCR7, CD25, CD127, CD95 and CD27. A purity above 95% was achieved for all sorted populations. Right away, PBMCs were isolated by Lymphoprep density gradient centrifugation and were stained directly, with no culture step. So that batch effects would be minimized, each experiment stained and sorted samples in pairs, pairing one healthy donor with one patient. The CDR3 spans 16 residues, from the cysteine through the phenylalanine. Left in the record is the CDR3 DNA by itself, 48 bases read in frame from the first base. Based on the germline V gene, the CDR1 and CDR2 sequences are SNHLY and FYNNEI. The junction shows trimming of 4 bases on V and 3 bases on J, and the gene matches do not reach 10 bases of it.

This clone was counted ten times or more. It lacks a known antigen. Per-base quality was not reported, and no clone a single base away is much larger than it. This receptor was obtained from a woman between 18 and 29 years old in good health. Material: central memory CD4+ T cells from blood. The chain is encoded by TRBV2 joined to TRBJ2-7; 9 bases in the middle match TRBD2. The CDR3 region reads CASSAVLGLARYEQYF. The base sequence is TGTGCCAGCAGTGCAGTTCTGGGACTAGCCCGCTACGAGCAGTACTTC.